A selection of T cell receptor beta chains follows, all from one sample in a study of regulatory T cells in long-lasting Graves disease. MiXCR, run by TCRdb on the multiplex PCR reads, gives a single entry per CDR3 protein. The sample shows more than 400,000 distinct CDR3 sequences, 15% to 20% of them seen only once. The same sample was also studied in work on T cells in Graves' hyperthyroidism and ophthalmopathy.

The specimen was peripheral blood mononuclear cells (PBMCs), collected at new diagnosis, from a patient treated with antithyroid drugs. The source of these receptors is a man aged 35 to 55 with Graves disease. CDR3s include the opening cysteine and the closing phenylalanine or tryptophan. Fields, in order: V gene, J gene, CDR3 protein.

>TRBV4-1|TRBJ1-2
CASSQVYRANYGYTF
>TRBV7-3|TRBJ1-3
CASSPGLSYSGNTIYF
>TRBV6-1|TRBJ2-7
CASRLWDEQYF
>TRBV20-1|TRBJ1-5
CSARDKMDSSRPQHF
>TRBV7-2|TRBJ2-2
CASSLDFTAGELFF
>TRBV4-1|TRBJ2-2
CASSRQSLAGDNTGELFF
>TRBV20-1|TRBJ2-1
CSAREGRGRPYNEQFF
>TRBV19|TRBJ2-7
CASSQGQVSYEQYF
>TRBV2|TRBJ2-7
CASQGGLAGNYEQYF
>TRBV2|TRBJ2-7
CASGASEQYF
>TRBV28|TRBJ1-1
CASRERMNTEAFF
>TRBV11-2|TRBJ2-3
CASSDAVDTQYF
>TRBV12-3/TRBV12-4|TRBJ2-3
CASSSGGRTGAQYF
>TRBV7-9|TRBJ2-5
CASSLEGLAQRETQYF
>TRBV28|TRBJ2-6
CASLPPGPGANVLTF
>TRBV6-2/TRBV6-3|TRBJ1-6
CASSYSGRDYSPLHF
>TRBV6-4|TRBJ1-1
CASSPRHTLNTEAFF
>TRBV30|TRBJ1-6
CASAFGPDNSPLHF
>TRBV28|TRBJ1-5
CASSGIRGNQPQHF
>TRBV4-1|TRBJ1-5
CASSPQAERYSNQPQHF
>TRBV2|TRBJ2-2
CASPGDCLGTGELFF
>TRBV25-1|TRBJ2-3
CASGPTSTDTQYF
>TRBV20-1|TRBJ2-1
CSARDMNRGSYNEQFF
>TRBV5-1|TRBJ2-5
CASSSLKKASERRQETQYF
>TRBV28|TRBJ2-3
CASSGYLGTDTQYF
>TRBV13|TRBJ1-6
CASGTGRSNSPLHF
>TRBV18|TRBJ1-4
CASHPPGETGELFF
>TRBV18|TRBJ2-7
CASSPSLGGRIQSYEQYF
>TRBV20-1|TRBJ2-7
CSARTREGTTYEQYF
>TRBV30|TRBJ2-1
CAWSHHPGVGVYNEQFF